The entry below gives a single TCR beta chain sequence along with its context. Amplification targeted TCR beta CDR3 regions from RNA transcripts. HTBI primers were the set used in a first-round RT-PCR of the TCR CDR3. MiXCR was run by TCRdb on the multiplex PCR reads, yielding one entry per CDR3 protein. Of 33,000 or so distinct CDR3 sequences listed, around 50% are singletons. These data belong to a study of T cells in Graves' hyperthyroidism and ophthalmopathy. CDR3 length equals 15 residues. V shed 4 bases and J shed 5 bases, with 17 bases lying between them. Those patients with uncontrolled infection, other autoimmune disease, pregnancy or lactation were excluded.

The source of this sequence is a woman between 50 and 59 years old with Graves' hyperthyroidism that later progressed to Graves' ophthalmopathy. The genes are TRBV12-3 or TRBV12-4 and TRBJ2-5; D may be TRBD1 (5 bases). Sequenced input: blood. The CDR3 loop is CASSSGSVTRETQYF. The CDR3 DNA follows: TGTGCCAGCAGTTCAGGGTCGGTGACTCGGGAGACCCAGTACTTC.